The source of this T cell receptor beta chain is a study of graft-versus-host responses after intestinal transplantation. This clone came up a few times. Irradiated stimulators labeled with violet dye, roughly 200,000 in number, were plated with roughly 200,000 CFSE-labeled responders. Researchers sorted proliferating CFSE-low CD3+CD4+ and CD3+CD8+ responders once the reaction had finished. Study-level findings and limits: Allograft graft-versus-host to host-versus-graft clonal ratios ran high in patients with graft-donor T cell macrochimerism.

Sequencing used immunoSEQ multiplex PCR; TCRdb keeps in-frame clones, though not all of them. The sample lists 20,000 to 25,000 clones, about 48% occurring once. V lost 5 bases, J lost 2 bases, and 18 bases stayed unmatched. The CDR3 contains 18 residues. Germline loops: CDR1 SGHVS, CDR2 FQNEAQ. The clonotype originates from a human patient who was an organ donor for intestinal transplantation. Sequencing was performed on alloreactive CD8+ T cells from a mixed lymphocyte reaction culture, taken before transplantation. Noted subset: CFSE-low proliferating T cells sorted from roughly six-day pre-transplant mixed lymphocyte reaction (GvH or HvG direction). V usage is TRBV7-8 and J usage is TRBJ2-7, with 7 bases matching TRBD2. The CDR3 loop is CASSARLGWLAETYEQYF. CDR3 DNA sequence: TGTGCCAGCAGCGCCCGACTCGGTTGGCTAGCGGAAACCTACGAGCAGTACTTC.